These T cell receptor beta chains were read from a single sample in a study of T cells in Graves' hyperthyroidism and ophthalmopathy. TCRdb re-analysed the multiplex PCR reads in MiXCR, keeping a single row per CDR3 protein. The sample lists fewer than 300,000 distinct CDR3 sequences, 13% to 15% seen once, with 30% in the top ten. What was sequenced was blood. The receptors shown here come from a woman between 45 and 60 years old with Graves' hyperthyroidism that later progressed to Graves' ophthalmopathy. Both conserved end residues are part of each CDR3. A D gene is named only where the DNA matches it firmly. Clone sizes are given selectively: once, few, many, or a class where the clone is expanded.

TGTGCCAGCTCACCCCGGACGACACCCTCATCCTACGAGCAGTACTTC | CASSPRTTPSSYEQYF | many | TRBJ2-7 | TRBV18 | NA
TGTGCCAGCAGCCCCTTCGGGAGAGACACGCAGTATTTT | CASSPFGRDTQYF | few | TRBJ2-3 | TRBV7-2 | NA
TGCAGCGCCCGCAGCGATAGCTCCTACAATGAGCAGTTCTTC | CSARSDSSYNEQFF | few | TRBJ2-1 | TRBV29-1 | NA
TGTGCCAGCTCAAAGTCAAGGACGGAGAACACCGGGGAGCTGTTTTTT | CASSKSRTENTGELFF | many | TRBJ2-2 | TRBV18 | NA
TGTGCCAGCTCACCCGTCAGAGCCCCAACTACTAATGAAAAACTGTTTTTT | CASSPVRAPTTNEKLFF | NA | TRBJ1-4 | TRBV18 | NA
TGTGCCAGCAGCCCCCACGAGGATGAGCAGTTCTTC | CASSPHEDEQFF | NA | TRBJ2-1 | TRBV9 | NA
TGTGCCAGCAGTTTTTCGGGTTCCAATCAGCCCCAGCATTTT | CASSFSGSNQPQHF | many | TRBJ1-5 | TRBV7-2 | NA
TGTGCCAGTCGGGACAGCCGGACGGAAAAACTGTTTTTT | CASRDSRTEKLFF | NA | TRBJ1-4 | TRBV19 | TRBD1
TGCGCCAGCAGCTTGGGCGGGGAAGAGACCCAGTACTTC | CASSLGGEETQYF | many | TRBJ2-5 | TRBV5-1 | NA
TGTGCCGTCTTAGGGCAACAGGGGGAGACCCAGTACTTC | CAVLGQQGETQYF | many | TRBJ2-5 | TRBV2 | TRBD1
TGCGCCAGCAGCAAACAGGATATCTCTGAAGCTTTCTTT | CASSKQDISEAFF | many | TRBJ1-1 | TRBV5-1 | NA
TGTGCCAGCAGTTCCAGGGGTCGGGACAGGGAGACCCAGTACTTC | CASSSRGRDRETQYF | once | TRBJ2-5 | TRBV28 | TRBD1
TGTGCCAGCGGGCTGGGTCCACCAGAAGAGACCCAGTACTTC | CASGLGPPEETQYF | many | TRBJ2-5 | TRBV28 | NA
TGCGCCAGCAGCGTCCCCGGACTAGCGGGAGGTCCTGAGCAGTTCTTC | CASSVPGLAGGPEQFF | NA | TRBJ2-1 | TRBV4-1 | TRBD2
TGTGCCAGCACCAGCCGTTCTGAAAAACTGTTTTTT | CASTSRSEKLFF | many | TRBJ1-4 | TRBV6-1 | NA
TGTGCCAGCAGTGAAGTAGATTCGAGGCGGGCTCAGAAGCCCCAGCATTTT | CASSEVDSRRAQKPQHF | many | TRBJ1-5 | TRBV6-1 | NA
TGCAGTGCTAGAGCTGGCGCCCCCACAGGGTCTAATGAGCAGTTCTTC | CSARAGAPTGSNEQFF | many | TRBJ2-1 | TRBV20-1 | NA
TGCGCCAGCAGCAGCGGACTAGACGACACCGGGGAGCTGTTTTTT | CASSSGLDDTGELFF | NA | TRBJ2-2 | TRBV5-1 | TRBD2
TGTGCCAGCGGCCAGGGAACTGAAGCTTTCTTT | CASGQGTEAFF | few | TRBJ1-1 | TRBV7-6 | NA
TGCGCCAGCAGGACTACAGGGTTCTCTGGAAACACCATATATTTT | CASRTTGFSGNTIYF | NA | TRBJ1-3 | TRBV5-1 | NA
TGTGCCAGCAGCCCCTTGGGGGCCCGGGGAGATACGCAGTATTTT | CASSPLGARGDTQYF | many | TRBJ2-3 | TRBV11-2 | NA
TGTGCCAGCAGTGAAGAGGGACGGGTCGTGTATGGCTACACCTTC | CASSEEGRVVYGYTF | many | TRBJ1-2 | TRBV2 | NA
TGTGCCACACGGGGCCACGAGCAGTACTTC | CATRGHEQYF | many | TRBJ2-7 | TRBV30 | NA
TGTGCCAGCTCACCAAACCAGGGGAGTGGCCAGCCCCAGCATTTT | CASSPNQGSGQPQHF | many | TRBJ1-5 | TRBV18 | NA